This TCR beta chain was captured by sequencing in a study of T cells in Graves' hyperthyroidism and ophthalmopathy. This clonotype was recorded at least ten times. Amplified regions were TCR beta CDR3 sequences from RNA transcripts. HTBI primers were employed in a first-round RT-PCR of the TCR CDR3. From the multiplex PCR reads, TCRdb called clonotypes with MiXCR, one entry per CDR3 protein. The repertoire consists of around 600,000 distinct CDR3 sequences, with 45% occurring once and the leading ten covering roughly 7.2%. This CDR3 contains 14 residues. Trimming cost V 6 bases and J 4 bases, with 15 bases left between them.

The rearrangement links TRBV12-3 or TRBV12-4 to TRBJ1-1; D may be TRBD1 (6 bases). The clonotype comes from an adult man with Graves' disease, either hyperthyroidism or ophthalmopathy (not recorded which). The specimen sequenced was peripheral blood or thyroid tissue (not recorded which). CDR3 DNA: TGTGCCAGCAGCCCAGGGGCGAGGGGCACTGAAGCTTTCTTT. Translation gives CASSPGARGTEAFF.